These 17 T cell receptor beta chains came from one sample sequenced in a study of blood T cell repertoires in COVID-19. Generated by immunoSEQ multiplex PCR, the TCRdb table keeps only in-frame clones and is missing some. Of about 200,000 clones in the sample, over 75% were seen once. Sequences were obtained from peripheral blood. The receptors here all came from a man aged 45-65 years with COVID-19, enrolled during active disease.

CDR3 region: CASSLATVARQPQHF. The CDR3 DNA follows: TGTGCCAGCAGCTTAGCCACAGTGGCCAGACAGCCCCAGCATTTT. The gene calls are TRBV7-6 and TRBJ1-5; D unresolved. V was clipped by 0 bases and J by 7 bases, with 13 bases between them. Germline V gene sequence: CDR1 SGHVS, CDR2 FNYEAQ. This CDR3 has 15 residues.

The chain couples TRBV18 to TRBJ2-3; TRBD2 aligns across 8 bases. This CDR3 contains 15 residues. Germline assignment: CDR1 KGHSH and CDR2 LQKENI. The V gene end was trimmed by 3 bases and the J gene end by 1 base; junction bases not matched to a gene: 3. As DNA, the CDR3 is TGTGCCAGCTCACCGCGGGAGGTGGGCACAGATACGCAGTATTTT. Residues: CASSPREVGTDTQYF.

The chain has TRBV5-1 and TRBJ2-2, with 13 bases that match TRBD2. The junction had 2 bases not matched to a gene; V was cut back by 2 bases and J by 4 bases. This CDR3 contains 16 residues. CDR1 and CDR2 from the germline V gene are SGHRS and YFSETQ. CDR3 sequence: CASSLLAGGVTGELFF. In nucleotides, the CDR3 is TGCGCCAGCAGCTTACTAGCGGGAGGGGTCACCGGGGAGCTGTTTTTT.

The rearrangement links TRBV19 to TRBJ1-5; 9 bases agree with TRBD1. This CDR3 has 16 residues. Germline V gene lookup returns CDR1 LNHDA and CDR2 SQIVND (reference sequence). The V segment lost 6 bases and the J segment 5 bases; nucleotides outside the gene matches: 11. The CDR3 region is CASRRFGTGSYQPQHF. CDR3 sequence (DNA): TGTGCCAGTAGGAGATTCGGGACAGGGTCTTATCAGCCCCAGCATTTT. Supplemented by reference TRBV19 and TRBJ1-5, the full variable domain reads DGGITQSPKYLFRKEGQNVTLSCEQNLNHDAMYWYRQDPGQGLRLIYYSQIVNDFQKGDIAEGYSVSREKKESFPLTVTSAQKNPTAFYLCASRRFGTGSYQPQHFGDGTRLSIL.

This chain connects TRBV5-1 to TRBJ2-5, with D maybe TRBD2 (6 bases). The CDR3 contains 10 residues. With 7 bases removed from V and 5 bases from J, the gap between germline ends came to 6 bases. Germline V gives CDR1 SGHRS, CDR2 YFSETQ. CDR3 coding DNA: TGCGCCAGCGGAGGGGAGACCCAGTACTTC. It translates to CASGGETQYF.

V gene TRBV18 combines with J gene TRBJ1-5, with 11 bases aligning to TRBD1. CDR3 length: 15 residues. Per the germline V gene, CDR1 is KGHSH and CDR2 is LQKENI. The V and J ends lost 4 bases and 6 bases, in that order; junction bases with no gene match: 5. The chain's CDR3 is CASSQGQGEIQPQHF. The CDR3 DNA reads TGTGCCAGCTCACAGGGACAGGGGGAGATTCAGCCCCAGCATTTT.

CDR3 region: CASSSRDRPTYEQYF. CDR3 DNA: TGTGCCAGCAGCTCGAGGGACAGACCCACCTACGAGCAGTACTTC. The rearrangement joins TRBV7-6 to TRBJ2-7, with TRBD1 identical over 7 bases. This CDR3 spans 15 amino acids. The ends lost 4 bases at V and 2 bases at J; junction bases unmatched: 8. Germline V gives CDR1 SGHVS, CDR2 FNYEAQ. The full variable domain, with the rest looked up from reference TRBV7-6 and TRBJ2-7, is GAGVSQSPRYKVTKRGQDVALRCDPISGHVSLYWYRQALGQGPEFLTYFNYEAQQDKSGLPNDRFSAERPEGSISTLTIQRTEQRDSAMYRCASSSRDRPTYEQYFGPGTRLTVT.

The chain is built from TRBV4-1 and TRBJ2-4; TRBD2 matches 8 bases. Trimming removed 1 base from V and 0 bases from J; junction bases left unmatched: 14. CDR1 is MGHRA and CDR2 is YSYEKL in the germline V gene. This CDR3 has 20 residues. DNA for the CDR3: TGCGCCAGCAGCCAAGTGCAACTAGCGGCCGCTCATATAGCCAAAAACATTCAGTACTTC. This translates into CASSQVQLAAAHIAKNIQYF.

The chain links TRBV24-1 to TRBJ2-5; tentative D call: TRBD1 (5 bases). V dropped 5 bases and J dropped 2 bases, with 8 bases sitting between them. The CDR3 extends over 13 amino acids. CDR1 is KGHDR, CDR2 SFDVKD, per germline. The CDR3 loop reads CATSGQIQETQYF. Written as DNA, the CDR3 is TGTGCCACCAGTGGACAGATACAAGAGACCCAGTACTTC.

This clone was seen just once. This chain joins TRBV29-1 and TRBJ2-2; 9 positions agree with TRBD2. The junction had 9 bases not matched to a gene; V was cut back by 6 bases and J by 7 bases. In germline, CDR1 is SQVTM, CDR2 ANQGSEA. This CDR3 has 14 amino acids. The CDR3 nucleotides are TGCAGCGTCTTTGGCGGGAGGGCCGGCGGGGAGCTGTTTTTT. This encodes CSVFGGRAGGELFF.

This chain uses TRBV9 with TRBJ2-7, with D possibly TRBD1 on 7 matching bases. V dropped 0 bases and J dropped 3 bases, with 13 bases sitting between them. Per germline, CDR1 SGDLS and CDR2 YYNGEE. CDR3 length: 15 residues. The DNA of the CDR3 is TGTGCCAGCAGCGTAGGGCAGGGGGAGGTCTACGAGCAGTACTTC. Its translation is CASSVGQGEVYEQYF.

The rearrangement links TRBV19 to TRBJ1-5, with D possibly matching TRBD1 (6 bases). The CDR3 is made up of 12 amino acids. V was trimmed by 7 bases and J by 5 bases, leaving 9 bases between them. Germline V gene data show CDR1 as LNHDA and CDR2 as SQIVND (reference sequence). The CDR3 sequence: CASNQGYQPQHF. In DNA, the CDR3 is TGTGCCAGTAATCAGGGGTATCAGCCCCAGCATTTT.

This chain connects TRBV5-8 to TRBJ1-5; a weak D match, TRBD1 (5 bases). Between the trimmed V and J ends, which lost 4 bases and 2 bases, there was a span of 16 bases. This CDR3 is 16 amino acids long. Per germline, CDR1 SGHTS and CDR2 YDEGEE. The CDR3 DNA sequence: TGTGCCAGCAGCACCCGGGGGGATATTCGCAATCAGCCCCAGCATTTT. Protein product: CASSTRGDIRNQPQHF.

The CDR3 coding sequence is TGCAGCGTCCAAACCGGTGCGACAGGGGTAGAGACCCAGTACTTC. This codes for CSVQTGATGVETQYF. The J gene is TRBJ2-5, the V gene TRBV29-1; TRBD1 matches at 8 bases. V gave up 6 bases and J gave up 4 bases; unmatched junction bases: 13. The CDR3 totals 15 residues. Germline V gene data show CDR1 as SQVTM and CDR2 as ANQGSEA. The full variable domain, its missing parts supplied by reference TRBV29-1 and TRBJ2-5, is SAVISQKPSRDICQRGTSLTIQCQVDSQVTMMFWYRQQPGQSLTLIATANQGSEATYESGFVIDKFPISRPNLTFSTLTVSNMSPEDSSIYLCSVQTGATGVETQYFGPGTRLLVL.

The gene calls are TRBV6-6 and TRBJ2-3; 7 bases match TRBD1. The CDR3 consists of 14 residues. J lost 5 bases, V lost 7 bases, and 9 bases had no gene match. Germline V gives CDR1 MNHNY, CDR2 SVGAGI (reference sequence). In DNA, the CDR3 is TGTGCCAGCATTCAACGGGACAGATTAGATACGCAGTATTTT. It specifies CASIQRDRLDTQYF.

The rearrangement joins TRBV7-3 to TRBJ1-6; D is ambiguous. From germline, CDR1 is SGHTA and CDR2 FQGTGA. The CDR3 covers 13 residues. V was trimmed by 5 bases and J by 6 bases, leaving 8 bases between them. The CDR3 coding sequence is TGTGCCAGCAGCCCCGGGAGTAATTCACCCCTCCACTTT. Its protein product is CASSPGSNSPLHF. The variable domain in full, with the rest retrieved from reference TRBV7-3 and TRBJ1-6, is GAGVSQTPSNKVTEKGKYVELRCDPISGHTALYWYRQSLGQGPEFLIYFQGTGAADDSGLPNDRFFAVRPEGSVSTLKIQRTERGDSAVYLCASSPGSNSPLHFGNGTRLTVT.

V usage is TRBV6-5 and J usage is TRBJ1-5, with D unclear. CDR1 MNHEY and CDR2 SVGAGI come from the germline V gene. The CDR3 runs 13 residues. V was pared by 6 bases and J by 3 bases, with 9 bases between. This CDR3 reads CASRLDFNQPQHF. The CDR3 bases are TGTGCCAGCAGACTGGACTTCAATCAGCCCCAGCATTTT.